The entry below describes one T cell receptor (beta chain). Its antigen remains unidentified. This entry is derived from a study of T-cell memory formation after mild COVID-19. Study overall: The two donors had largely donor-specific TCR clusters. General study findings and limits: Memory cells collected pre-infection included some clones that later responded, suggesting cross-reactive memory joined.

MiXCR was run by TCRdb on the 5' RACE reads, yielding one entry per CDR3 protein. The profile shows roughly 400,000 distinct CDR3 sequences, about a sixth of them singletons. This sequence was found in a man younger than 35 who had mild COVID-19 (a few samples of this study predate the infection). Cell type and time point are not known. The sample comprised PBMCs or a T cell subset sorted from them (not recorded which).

As DNA, the CDR3 is TGTGCCAGCAGTCAGATGTCGGCACCCCTCCACTTT. The encoded protein is CASSQMSAPLHF. V is TRBV28 and J is TRBJ1-6, with D hard to call. The CDR3 length is 12 residues. Germline V lookup: CDR1 MDHEN, CDR2 SYDVKM. V lost 5 bases, J lost 11 bases, and 10 bases lay in between.